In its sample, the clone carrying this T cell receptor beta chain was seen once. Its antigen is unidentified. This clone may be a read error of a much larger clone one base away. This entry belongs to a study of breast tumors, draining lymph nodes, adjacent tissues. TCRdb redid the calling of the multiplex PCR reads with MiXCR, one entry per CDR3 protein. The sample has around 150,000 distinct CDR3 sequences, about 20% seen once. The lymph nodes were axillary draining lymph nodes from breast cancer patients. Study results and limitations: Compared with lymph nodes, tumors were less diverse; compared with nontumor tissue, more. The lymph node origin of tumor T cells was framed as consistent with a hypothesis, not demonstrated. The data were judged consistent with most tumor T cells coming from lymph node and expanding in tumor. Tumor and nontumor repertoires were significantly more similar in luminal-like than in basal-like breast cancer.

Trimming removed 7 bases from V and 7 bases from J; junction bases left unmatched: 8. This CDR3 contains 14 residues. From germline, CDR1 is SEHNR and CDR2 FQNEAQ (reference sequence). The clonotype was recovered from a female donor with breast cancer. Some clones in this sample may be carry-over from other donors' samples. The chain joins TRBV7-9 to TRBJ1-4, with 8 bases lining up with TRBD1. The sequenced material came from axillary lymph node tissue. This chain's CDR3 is CASNFQGASEKLFF. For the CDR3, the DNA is TGTGCCAGCAACTTTCAGGGGGCGAGTGAAAAACTGTTTTTT.